This T cell receptor (beta chain) was documented in a study of blood T cell repertoires in COVID-19. As for the study in general: Sample material is recorded as cDNA or gDNA derived from T cells, B-cell-depleted T cells, or PBMCs.

The CDR3 covers 13 residues. Between the trimmed V and J ends, which lost 5 bases and 11 bases, there was a span of 21 bases. The germline gives CDR1 GTSNPN, CDR2 SVGIG (reference sequence). The study assigned cohorts using participant-reported clinical history. The recovered donors of Cohort 3 showed two negative PCRs, clearance, or symptom resolution. Profiled with immunoSEQ multiplex PCR; TCRdb holds only in-frame clones, not every one. The table shows some 400,000 clones, with 80% to 90% occurring only once. This clonotype originated in a man younger than 40 who had recovered from COVID-19. Sequenced material: PBMCs or T cells enriched from blood (not recorded which). The rearrangement joins TRBV30 to TRBJ1-1, with D possibly being TRBD1 (6 bases). The CDR3 region is CAWAIQGVGSAFF. DNA for the CDR3: TGTGCCTGGGCCATACAGGGTGTGGGTTCTGCTTTCTTT.